Here is one TCR beta chain with its context. The data derive from a study of blood T cells in healthy people across ages. Using a J-beta primer mix together with a sample-barcoded 5' primer, a second PCR was run for roughly 7 to 12 cycles. A tag from a template-switch adaptor with 12 random nucleotides marked each cDNA molecule. One entry per CDR3 protein results from TCRdb running MiXCR on the 5' RACE reads. Here the sample spans some 760,000 distinct CDR3 sequences, 20% to 25% being singletons. The CDR3 is made up of 15 amino acids. Deletions cut 5 bases from V and 1 base from J, with 14 bases between. Germline lookup yields CDR1 MGHDK and CDR2 SYGVNS. In addition, the sample was reused for a study of T cells of mothers and their children. This second study says: Evidence of persistent microchimeric T cell clones was absent.

The receptor comes from a boy aged 10-17 years in good health. The sequencing input was blood. The rearrangement links TRBV25-1 to TRBJ2-5; a possible D gene is TRBD1 (5 bases). CDR3: CASSLAGKAQETQYF. The CDR3 bases are TGTGCCAGCAGTCTCGCAGGGAAGGCCCAAGAGACCCAGTACTTC.